This is a list of T cell receptor beta chains from one sample in a study of response to subunit inactivated influenza vaccine. Each CDR3 protein gets one entry after TCRdb re-called the RT-PCR reads with MiXCR. The data contain about 520,000 distinct CDR3 sequences, 25% of them seen just once; the ten biggest clones take up 1.5% to 2%. The sequencing used CD4+ T cells sorted from PBMCs, collected about 5 days after vaccination. These receptor sequences come from a man aged 50 to 59 who received an inactivated influenza vaccine. Both conserved end residues are part of each CDR3. D genes are given only for firm matches. Part of the rows lack a size; the others show once, few, many or a class for expanded clones.

d_call	clone_size	v_call	j_call	cdr3_aa	cdr3_nt
TRBD1	.	TRBV5-5	TRBJ1-1	CASSLEGARTEAFF	TGTGCCAGCAGCTTGGAGGGGGCAAGGACTGAAGCTTTCTTT
.	many	TRBV7-9	TRBJ1-3	CASSSIGNTIYF	TGTGCCAGCAGCTCTATTGGAAACACCATATATTTT
TRBD2	few	TRBV20-1	TRBJ2-7	CSASLAGGPPEQYF	TGCAGTGCATCGCTAGCGGGAGGGCCCCCCGAGCAGTACTTC
.	.	TRBV9	TRBJ2-1	CASSGRTGNEQFF	TGTGCCAGCAGCGGGCGGACGGGAAATGAGCAGTTCTTC
.	few	TRBV14	TRBJ2-1	CASSQPRSSYNEQFF	TGTGCCAGCAGCCAACCGCGGAGCTCCTACAATGAGCAGTTCTTC
TRBD1	few	TRBV29-1	TRBJ2-5	CSGAGTGIETQYF	TGCAGCGGGGCCGGGACAGGGATCGAGACCCAGTACTTC
TRBD1	.	TRBV7-8	TRBJ2-2	CASPLSRGLNGELFF	TGTGCCAGCCCTTTATCGAGGGGGCTCAACGGGGAGCTGTTTTTT
TRBD2	few	TRBV20-1	TRBJ2-1	CSAGLAGARDNEQFF	TGCAGTGCGGGACTAGCGGGAGCCCGGGACAATGAGCAGTTCTTC
TRBD2	.	TRBV20-1	TRBJ2-1	CSASLAGGYNEQFF	TGCAGTGCTAGTCTAGCGGGAGGGTACAATGAGCAGTTCTTC
TRBD1	few	TRBV5-1	TRBJ2-1	CASSLPGTVFLNEQFF	TGCGCCAGCAGCTTGCCTGGGACAGTGTTTCTTAATGAGCAGTTCTTC
.	.	TRBV5-1	TRBJ2-1	CASSSEQAYNEQFF	TGCGCCAGCAGCTCCGAGCAGGCCTACAATGAGCAGTTCTTC
.	.	TRBV4-3	TRBJ2-1	CASSQVIALYNEQFF	TGCGCCAGCAGCCAAGTTATAGCGTTATACAATGAGCAGTTCTTC
.	.	TRBV10-2	TRBJ1-5	CASSPISRSNQPQHF	TGCGCCAGCAGTCCAATCAGCCGTAGCAATCAGCCCCAGCATTTT
.	few	TRBV5-1	TRBJ2-2	CASSLVSRPTGELFF	TGCGCCAGCAGCTTGGTTTCCAGACCCACCGGGGAGCTGTTTTTT
TRBD2	.	TRBV11-3	TRBJ2-2	CASSLMAGLANTGELFF	TGTGCCAGCAGCTTAATGGCCGGACTAGCGAACACCGGGGAGCTGTTTTTT
.	.	TRBV4-2	TRBJ2-7	CASSQEHRAYEQYF	TGTGCCAGCAGCCAAGAACACCGGGCCTACGAGCAGTACTTC
TRBD1	few	TRBV4-3	TRBJ2-1	CASSQGFTGAQGSGQFF	TGCGCCAGCAGCCAAGGGTTTACAGGGGCGCAAGGATCGGGGCAGTTCTTC
TRBD1	.	TRBV12-3/TRBV12-4	TRBJ1-4	CASRPDRGNEKLFF	TGTGCCAGCCGACCTGACAGGGGTAATGAAAAACTGTTTTTT
.	few	TRBV7-7	TRBJ1-1	CASSLHPGGQAFF	TGTGCTAGCAGCTTGCATCCCGGGGGCCAAGCTTTCTTT
TRBD2	.	TRBV7-3	TRBJ2-1	CASSPSSGAYNEQFF	TGTGCCAGCAGCCCTTCTAGCGGGGCCTACAATGAGCAGTTCTTC
.	.	TRBV9	TRBJ2-5	CASSVGPGEETQYF	TGTGCCAGCAGCGTAGGTCCGGGAGAAGAGACCCAGTACTTC
.	many	TRBV6-6	TRBJ1-5	CASSQNSNQPQHF	TGTGCCAGCAGCCAAAATAGCAATCAGCCCCAGCATTTT
TRBD1	.	TRBV7-2	TRBJ2-7	CASSSGQAGQQYF	TGTGCCAGCAGCTCGGGACAGGCGGGACAGCAGTACTTC
.	few	TRBV6-5	TRBJ1-6	CASSYSGDSPLHF	TGTGCCAGCAGTTACTCGGGGGATTCACCCCTCCACTTT
.	.	TRBV11-2	TRBJ2-7	CASSMGLSSYEQYF	TGTGCCAGCAGCATGGGACTGAGCTCCTACGAGCAGTACTTC
TRBD2	few	TRBV6-2/TRBV6-3	TRBJ2-4	CASTNTGGIAKNIQYF	TGTGCCAGCACCAATACGGGGGGTATAGCCAAAAACATTCAGTACTTC
.	few	TRBV12-3/TRBV12-4	TRBJ2-3	CASSFGEGNTQYF	TGTGCCAGCAGTTTTGGCGAAGGGAATACGCAGTATTTT
TRBD2	few	TRBV7-2	TRBJ2-3	CASSLGLGGTQYF	TGTGCCAGCAGCTTAGGCTTGGGAGGGACGCAGTATTTT
TRBD2	few	TRBV25-1	TRBJ2-1	CASSEWEGSTTRNEQFF	TGTGCCAGCAGTGAATGGGAGGGATCCACTACTCGGAATGAGCAGTTCTTC
.	few	TRBV7-2	TRBJ2-7	CASSSLGYNYEQYF	TGTGCCAGCAGCTCCCTTGGTTACAACTACGAGCAGTACTTC
TRBD1	few	TRBV3-1	TRBJ2-1	CASSPGGTGLVNEQFF	TGTGCCAGCAGCCCTGGGGGGACAGGGTTAGTTAATGAGCAGTTCTTC
.	few	TRBV3-1	TRBJ2-2	CASSRRTPTDTNTGELFF	TGTGCCAGCAGCCGGAGGACGCCTACCGATACGAACACCGGGGAGCTGTTTTTT
TRBD1	.	TRBV5-1	TRBJ2-3	CASSTGQGGSDTQYF	TGCGCCAGCAGCACAGGACAGGGAGGTTCAGATACGCAGTATTTT
.	.	TRBV4-1	TRBJ2-5	CASSQEPPDFQETQYF	TGCGCCAGCAGCCAAGAACCTCCGGACTTCCAAGAGACCCAGTACTTC
.	few	TRBV5-1	TRBJ2-3	CASSPAPGRLRDTQYF	TGCGCCAGCAGCCCCGCCCCAGGCCGGTTGCGCGATACGCAGTATTTT
TRBD1	few	TRBV3-1	TRBJ1-5	CASSQASGGQPQHF	TGTGCCAGCAGCCAAGCCTCAGGGGGACAGCCCCAGCATTTT
.	many	TRBV27	TRBJ2-3	CASSLSAGLLDTQYF	TGTGCCAGCAGTTTATCTGCGGGACTTTTGGATACGCAGTATTTT
TRBD2	.	TRBV5-1	TRBJ2-1	CASSTTARGEQFF	TGCGCCAGCAGCACGACAGCGCGGGGGGAGCAGTTCTTC
TRBD1	.	TRBV28	TRBJ2-4	CASSPGQGNIQYF	TGTGCCAGCAGTCCCGGACAGGGAAACATTCAGTACTTC
TRBD1	many	TRBV7-2	TRBJ2-2	CASSLGQGLSGELFF	TGTGCCAGCAGCTTAGGACAGGGTCTAAGCGGGGAGCTGTTTTTT